The present TCR beta chain was sequenced within a study of blood T cell repertoires in COVID-19. This clone is a singleton in its sample. Seattle participants joined during active infection and were tracked over time. After removal of 5 bases from V and 6 bases from J, the junction contained 13 bases not matched to a gene. This CDR3 has 16 residues. The V gene's germline CDR1 is SGHVS and CDR2 FQNEAQ. As processed by the authors: Nucleated cell counts were estimated from reference gene primer amplification. Sequenced by immunoSEQ multiplex PCR; TCRdb stores in-frame clones only, minus some. The V and J calls and clone size were taken over from that table, and D and trimming were inferred from the DNA. Of 400,000 to 450,000 clones listed, 70% to 90% were seen once; the top ten hold more than 0.7%.

Input material: peripheral blood. The receptor comes from a man between 18 and 29 years old with COVID-19, enrolled during active disease. The chain links TRBV7-8 to TRBJ2-1, with 7 bases that match TRBD2. The CDR3 here is CASSLSRGRVLNEQFF. DNA for the CDR3: TGTGCCAGCAGCCTAAGTCGTGGGAGGGTCCTCAATGAGCAGTTCTTC. The whole variable domain, remainder taken from reference TRBV7-8 and TRBJ2-1, is GAGVSQSPRYKVAKRGQDVALRCDPISGHVSLFWYQQALGQGPEFLTYFQNEAQLDKSGLPSDRFFAERPEGSVSTLKIQRTQQEDSAVYLCASSLSRGRVLNEQFFGPGTRLTVL.